This T cell receptor (beta chain) was captured in a study of CD8+CD57+ T cells in acquired aplastic anemia. About the research overall: Sorted cells (CD4+ and CD8+) yielded DNA amounts that averaged about 3.4 ug. Study results and caveats: Patients were compared with controls for CD8+ Simpson's diversity, and no significant difference emerged. Patients and controls shared twenty-nine CD8+ CDR3 sequences, highly expressed in patients.

With respect to this clonotype: Antigen: not known.

Genomic DNA constituted the template upon which TCR beta VDJ and CDR3 profiling was performed. TCRdb used MiXCR to reprocess the reads, holding one entry per CDR3 protein. The data show more than 150,000 distinct CDR3 sequences, about three fifths seen once. With V trimmed by 6 bases and J by 8 bases, 3 bases remained unmatched. This CDR3 comprises 11 residues. The germline gives CDR1 DFQATT, CDR2 SNEGSKA (reference sequence). This sequence originates from a human donor with severe aplastic anemia or a healthy control (not recorded which). The rearrangement links TRBV20-1 to TRBJ1-2, with 10 bases fitting TRBD1. Material: sorted CD4+, CD8+, or CD8+CD57+ T cells (not recorded which) from PBMCs. The CDR3 protein is CSADRGLGYTF. CDR3 sequence (DNA): TGCAGTGCCGACAGGGGGCTGGGCTACACCTTC.